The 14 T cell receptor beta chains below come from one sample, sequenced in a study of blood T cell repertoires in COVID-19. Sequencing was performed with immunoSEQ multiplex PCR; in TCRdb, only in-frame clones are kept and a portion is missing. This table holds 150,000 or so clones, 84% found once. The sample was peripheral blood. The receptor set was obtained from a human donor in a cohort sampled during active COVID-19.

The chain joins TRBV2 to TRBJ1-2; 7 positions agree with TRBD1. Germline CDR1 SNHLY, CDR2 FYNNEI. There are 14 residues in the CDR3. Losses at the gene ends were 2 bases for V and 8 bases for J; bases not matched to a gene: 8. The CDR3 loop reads CASSELGGARGYTF. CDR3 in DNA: TGTGCCAGCAGTGAATTAGGGGGCGCGAGGGGCTACACCTTC.

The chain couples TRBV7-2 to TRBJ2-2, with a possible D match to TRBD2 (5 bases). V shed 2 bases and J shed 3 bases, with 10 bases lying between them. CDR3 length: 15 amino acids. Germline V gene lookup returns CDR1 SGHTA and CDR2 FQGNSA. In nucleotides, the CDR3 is TGTGCCAGCAGCTTAAGGCTCGGGGACACCGGGGAGCTGTTTTTT. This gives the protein CASSLRLGDTGELFF. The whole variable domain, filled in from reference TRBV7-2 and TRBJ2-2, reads GAGVSQSPSNKVTEKGKDVELRCDPISGHTALYWYRQSLGQGLEFLIYFQGNSAPDKSGLPSDRFSAERTGGSVSTLTIQRTQQEDSAVYLCASSLRLGDTGELFFGEGSRLTVL.

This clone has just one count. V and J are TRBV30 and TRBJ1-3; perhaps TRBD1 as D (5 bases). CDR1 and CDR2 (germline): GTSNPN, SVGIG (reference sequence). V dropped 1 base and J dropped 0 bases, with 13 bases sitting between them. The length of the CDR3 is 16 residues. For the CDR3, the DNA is TGTGCCTGGAGTGGGGACTCCCCGAGCTCTGGAAACACCATATATTTT. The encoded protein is CAWSGDSPSSGNTIYF.

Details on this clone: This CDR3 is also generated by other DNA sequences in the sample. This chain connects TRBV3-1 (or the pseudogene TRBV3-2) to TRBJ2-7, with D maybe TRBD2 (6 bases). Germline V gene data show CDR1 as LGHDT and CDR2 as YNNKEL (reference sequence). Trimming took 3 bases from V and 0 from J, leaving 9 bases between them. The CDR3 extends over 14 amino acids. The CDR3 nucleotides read TGTGCCAGCAGCCAGGGGGGAACCTCCTACGAGCAGTACTTC. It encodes CASSQGGTSYEQYF.

The CDR3 DNA reads TGTGCCAGCAGCTCTTATGGGCCGGCAGGGGATGATGGCTACACCTTC. This codes for CASSSYGPAGDDGYTF. V is TRBV7-6 and J is TRBJ1-2; D possibly corresponds to TRBD1 (6 bases). Trimming took 4 bases from V and 6 from J, leaving 21 bases between them. The CDR3 is made up of 16 amino acids. Germline CDR1 SGHVS, CDR2 FNYEAQ. Full variable domain (remainder filled in from reference TRBV7-6 and TRBJ1-2): GAGVSQSPRYKVTKRGQDVALRCDPISGHVSLYWYRQALGQGPEFLTYFNYEAQQDKSGLPNDRFSAERPEGSISTLTIQRTEQRDSAMYRCASSSYGPAGDDGYTFGSGTRLTVV.

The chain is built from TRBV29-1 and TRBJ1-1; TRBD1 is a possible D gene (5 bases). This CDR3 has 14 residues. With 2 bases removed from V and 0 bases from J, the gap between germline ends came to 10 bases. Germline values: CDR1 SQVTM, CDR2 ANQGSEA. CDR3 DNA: TGCAGCGTTGAAAAAAGGGGAATGAACACTGAAGCTTTCTTT. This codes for CSVEKRGMNTEAFF.

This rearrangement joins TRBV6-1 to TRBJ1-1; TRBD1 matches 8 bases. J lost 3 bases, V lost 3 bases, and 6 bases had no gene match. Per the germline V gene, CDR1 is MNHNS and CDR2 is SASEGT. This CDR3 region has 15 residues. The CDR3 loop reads CASSETRGPDTEAFF. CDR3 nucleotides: TGTGCCAGCAGTGAGACCAGGGGGCCCGACACTGAAGCTTTCTTT.

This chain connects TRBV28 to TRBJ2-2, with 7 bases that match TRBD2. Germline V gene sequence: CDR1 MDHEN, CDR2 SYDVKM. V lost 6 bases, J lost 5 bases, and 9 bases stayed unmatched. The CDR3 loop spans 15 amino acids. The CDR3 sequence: CASSPGLGGTGELFF. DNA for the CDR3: TGTGCCAGCAGCCCTGGACTAGGAGGGACCGGGGAGCTGTTTTTT. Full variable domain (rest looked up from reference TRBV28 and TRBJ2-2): DVKVTQSSRYLVKRTGEKVFLECVQDMDHENMFWYRQDPGLGLRLIYFSYDVKMKEKGDIPEGYSVSREKKERFSLILESASTNQTSMYLCASSPGLGGTGELFFGEGSRLTVL.

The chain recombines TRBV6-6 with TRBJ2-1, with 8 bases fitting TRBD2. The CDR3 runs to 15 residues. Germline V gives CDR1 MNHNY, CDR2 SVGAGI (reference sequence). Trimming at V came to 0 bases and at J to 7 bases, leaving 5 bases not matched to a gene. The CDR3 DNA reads TGTGCCAGCAGTTACTCGACGGGGGGGCCAAATGAGCAGTTCTTC. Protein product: CASSYSTGGPNEQFF.

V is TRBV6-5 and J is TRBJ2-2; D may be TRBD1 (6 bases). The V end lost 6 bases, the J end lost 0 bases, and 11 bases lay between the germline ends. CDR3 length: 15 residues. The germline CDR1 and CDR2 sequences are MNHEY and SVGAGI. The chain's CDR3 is CASSRAGANTGELFF. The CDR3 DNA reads TGTGCCAGCAGCCGAGCAGGGGCGAACACCGGGGAGCTGTTTTTT.

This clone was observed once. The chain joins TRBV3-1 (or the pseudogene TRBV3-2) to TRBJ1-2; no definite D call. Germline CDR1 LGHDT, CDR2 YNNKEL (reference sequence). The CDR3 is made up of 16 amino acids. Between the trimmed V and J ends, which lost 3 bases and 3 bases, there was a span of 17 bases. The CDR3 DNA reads TGTGCCAGCAGCCAGCGAACAAACCGAGGCCACTATGGCTACACCTTC. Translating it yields CASSQRTNRGHYGYTF.

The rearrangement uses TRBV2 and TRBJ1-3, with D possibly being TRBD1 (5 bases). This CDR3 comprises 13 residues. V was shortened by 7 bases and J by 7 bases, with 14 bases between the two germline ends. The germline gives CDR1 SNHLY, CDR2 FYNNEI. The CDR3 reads CASKEDGTNTIYF. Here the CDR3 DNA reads TGTGCCAGCAAGGAAGATGGGACTAACACCATATATTTT.

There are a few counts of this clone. Written as DNA, the CDR3 is TGTGCTAGTGGTTTGGACAGGGGTGATCAAGAGACCCAGTACTTC. This gives the protein CASGLDRGDQETQYF. The chain uses TRBV12-5 and TRBJ2-5; 7 nucleotides line up with TRBD1. V shed 1 base, J shed 2 bases, and the junction held 4 bases outside the gene matches. In germline, CDR1 is LGHNT, CDR2 FRNRAP. The CDR3 has 15 amino acids.

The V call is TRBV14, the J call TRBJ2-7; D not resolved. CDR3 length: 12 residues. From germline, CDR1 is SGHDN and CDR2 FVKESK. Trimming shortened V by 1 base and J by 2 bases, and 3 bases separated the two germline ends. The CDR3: CASSQAAYEQYF. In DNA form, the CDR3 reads TGTGCCAGCAGCCAAGCCGCCTACGAGCAGTACTTC.